This passage covers 17 T cell receptor beta chains from one sample sequenced in a study of cytomegalovirus exposure and HLA in healthy donors. Researchers ran the PCR with 60 Vbeta and 13 Jbeta primers. TCRdb's copy holds only in-frame clones and misses some; the assay was immunoSEQ multiplex PCR. The data show roughly 160,000 clones, 71% seen once. The sample taken for sequencing was PBMCs. The receptor source for this set is a woman under 40 in good health and CMV-seronegative.

The V call is TRBV5-1, the J call TRBJ1-5; 8 nucleotides line up with TRBD1. CDR1 and CDR2 (germline): SGHRS, YFSETQ. This CDR3 region has 13 residues. V was clipped by 5 bases and J by 7 bases; unmatched bases: 5. The DNA of the CDR3 is TGCGCCAGCAGGGCGGACAGGGACCAGCCCCAGCATTTT. This translates into CASRADRDQPQHF. Using reference TRBV5-1 and TRBJ1-5 for the parts outside the CDR3, the full variable domain is KAGVTQTPRYLIKTRGQQVTLSCSPISGHRSVSWYQQTPGQGLQFLFEYFSETQRNKGNFPGRFSGRQFSNSRSEMNVSTLELGDSALYLCASRADRDQPQHFGDGTRLSIL.

This chain connects TRBV28 to TRBJ2-1; 8 bases align to TRBD2. Trimming took 5 bases from V and 7 from J; bases not matched to a gene: 16. This CDR3 has 17 amino acids. Germline CDR1 and CDR2: MDHEN and SYDVKM. The chain's CDR3 is CASSPSPFAGGGNEQFF. DNA of the CDR3: TGTGCCAGCAGTCCTTCTCCGTTTGCGGGAGGTGGGAATGAGCAGTTCTTC.

The J gene is TRBJ2-3, the V gene TRBV7-2; maybe TRBD2 (5 bases). The CDR3 extends over 14 amino acids. V was pared by 3 bases and J by 2 bases, with 9 bases between. CDR1 and CDR2 from the germline V gene are SGHTA and FQGNSA. The CDR3 sequence is CASSLERNTDTQYF. The CDR3 DNA is TGTGCCAGCAGCTTGGAGCGGAACACAGATACGCAGTATTTT.

V usage is TRBV18 and J usage is TRBJ2-1; TRBD2 aligns across 12 bases. In germline, CDR1 is KGHSH, CDR2 LQKENI. V gave up 0 bases and J gave up 9 bases; unmatched junction bases: 6. The CDR3 is made up of 16 amino acids. The CDR3 nucleotides read TGTGCCAGCTCACCACCACTAGCGGGAGGATCGGGTGAGCAGTTCTTC. Protein product: CASSPPLAGGSGEQFF.

CDR3 loop: CASSPNGGGTGELFF. CDR3 in DNA: TGTGCCAGCAGCCCTAATGGGGGGGGCACCGGGGAGCTGTTTTTT. J is TRBJ2-2 and V is TRBV7-3, with 7 bases lining up with TRBD2. Looked up from germline, CDR1 is SGHTA and CDR2 is FQGTGA. V lost 5 bases, J lost 4 bases, and 7 bases stayed unmatched. This CDR3 comprises 15 residues.

The J gene is TRBJ2-3, the V gene TRBV9; a possible D gene is TRBD2 (5 bases). The CDR3 sequence is 14 residues long. V gave up 2 bases and J gave up 0 bases, with 7 bases separating them. Germline values: CDR1 SGDLS, CDR2 YYNGEE. CDR3 sequence (DNA): TGTGCCAGCAGCGTTGAGGGAAGCACAGATACGCAGTATTTT. Amino acid sequence: CASSVEGSTDTQYF.

V usage is TRBV13 and J usage is TRBJ2-2, with 9 nucleotides matching TRBD2. CDR1 PRHDT and CDR2 FYEKMQ come from the germline V gene (reference sequence). V shed 1 base, J shed 6 bases, and the junction held 6 bases outside the gene matches. The length of the CDR3 is 16 residues. CDR3 sequence (DNA): TGTGCCAGCAGCTTAGTTGTGCTAGCGGGACCCGGGGAGCTGTTTTTT. It yields the protein CASSLVVLAGPGELFF.

This chain joins TRBV2 and TRBJ1-2; D gene ambiguous. V lost 3 bases, J lost 8 bases, and 13 bases lay in between. There are 13 residues in the CDR3. Germline V gene lookup returns CDR1 SNHLY and CDR2 FYNNEI. The CDR3 DNA reads TGTGCCAGCAGTGAGAACAGATTTCAGGGCTACACCTTC. Its translation: CASSENRFQGYTF.

A few counts support this clone. The chain carries TRBV6-1 and TRBJ2-5, with D perhaps TRBD1 (6 bases). The CDR3 length is 15 residues. The ends were cut back, 7 bases at V and 5 bases at J, with 20 bases in the middle. The V gene's germline CDR1 is MNHNS and CDR2 SASEGT. The CDR3 here is CASKEGVALQETQYF. The CDR3 DNA follows: TGTGCCAGCAAAGAGGGGGTAGCACTCCAGGAGACCCAGTACTTC.

V usage is TRBV7-7 and J usage is TRBJ1-1; D not resolved. Trimming pared 3 bases from V and 1 base from J, leaving 6 bases between. CDR3 length equals 13 residues. The germline CDR1 and CDR2 sequences are SSHAT and FNYEAQ (reference sequence). The CDR3, as DNA: TGTGCCAGCAGCTTCACAGCGAACACTGAAGCTTTCTTT. Its protein product is CASSFTANTEAFF.

This clone was seen once. The chain combines TRBV11-2 with TRBJ2-1; TRBD2 matches 13 bases. Germline values: CDR1 SGHAT, CDR2 FQNNGV. Trimming removed 5 bases from V and 4 bases from J; junction bases left unmatched: 5. The CDR3 is 16 amino acids. CDR3 region: CASSPRLAGGYNEQFF. The DNA for the CDR3 is TGTGCCAGCAGCCCCAGACTAGCGGGGGGTTACAATGAGCAGTTCTTC.

Remarks on this clone: Other DNA sequences in this specimen translate into the identical CDR3. The chain couples TRBV2 to TRBJ2-3; 8 bases line up with TRBD2. The J segment lost 4 bases and the V segment lost 1 base, leaving 1 base of the junction unmatched. Germline CDR1 and CDR2: SNHLY and FYNNEI. The CDR3 loop spans 14 amino acids. CDR3 loop: CASSEGLASDTQYF. In DNA, the CDR3 is TGTGCCAGCAGTGAAGGACTAGCGTCAGATACGCAGTATTTT.

The chain has TRBV30 and TRBJ2-7; 7 positions agree with TRBD1. CDR1 is GTSNPN and CDR2 is SVGIG in the germline V gene (reference sequence). The CDR3 extends over 13 amino acids. The V and J ends lost 4 bases and 2 bases, in that order; junction bases with no gene match: 5. CDR3 region: CAWNPGTAYEQYF. The CDR3 DNA sequence: TGTGCCTGGAACCCCGGGACAGCCTACGAGCAGTACTTC.

The V gene is TRBV7-2, the J gene TRBJ1-2; D is unresolved. The CDR3 length is 12 residues. V dropped 9 bases and J dropped 1 base, with 9 bases sitting between them. The germline V gene has CDR1 SGHTA and CDR2 FQGNSA. The CDR3: CASARDNYGYTF. The DNA for the CDR3 is TGTGCCAGTGCAAGAGATAACTATGGCTACACCTTC.

The chain is built from TRBV5-1 and TRBJ2-3; 8 bases agree with TRBD2. V was clipped by 2 bases and J by 2 bases; unmatched bases: 4. Germline values: CDR1 SGHRS, CDR2 YFSETQ. This CDR3 has 15 residues. The CDR3 loop reads CASSLRGGNTDTQYF. CDR3 bases: TGCGCCAGCAGCTTACGGGGGGGGAACACAGATACGCAGTATTTT.

J is TRBJ2-1 and V is TRBV7-6; D gene ambiguous. CDR3 length: 17 amino acids. V was pared by 0 bases and J by 5 bases, with 17 bases between. The germline CDR1 and CDR2 sequences are SGHVS and FNYEAQ. CDR3 protein: CASSLAPYSLGHNEQFF. For the CDR3, the DNA is TGTGCCAGCAGCTTAGCCCCCTATTCCCTAGGCCACAATGAGCAGTTCTTC.

This chain uses TRBV18 with TRBJ2-1; 10 nucleotides match TRBD2. V was clipped by 4 bases and J by 4 bases; unmatched bases: 4. Germline V gene sequence: CDR1 KGHSH, CDR2 LQKENI. The CDR3 runs to 15 residues. The CDR3 DNA is TGTGCCAGCTCACTTGGACTAGCGGAGTACAATGAGCAGTTCTTC. The encoded protein is CASSLGLAEYNEQFF.